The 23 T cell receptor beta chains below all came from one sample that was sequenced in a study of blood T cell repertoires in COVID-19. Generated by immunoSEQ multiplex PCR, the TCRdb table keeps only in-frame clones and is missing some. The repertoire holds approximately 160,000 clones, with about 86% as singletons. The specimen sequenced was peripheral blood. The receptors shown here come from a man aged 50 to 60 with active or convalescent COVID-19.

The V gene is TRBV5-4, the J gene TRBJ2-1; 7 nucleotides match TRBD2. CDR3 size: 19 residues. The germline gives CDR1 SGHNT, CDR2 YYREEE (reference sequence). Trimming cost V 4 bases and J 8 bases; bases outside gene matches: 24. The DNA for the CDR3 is TGTGCCAGCAGCCCTGTCCGGCCGGGGGAGGGCCGATCGGGGGATGAGCAGTTCTTC. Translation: CASSPVRPGEGRSGDEQFF.

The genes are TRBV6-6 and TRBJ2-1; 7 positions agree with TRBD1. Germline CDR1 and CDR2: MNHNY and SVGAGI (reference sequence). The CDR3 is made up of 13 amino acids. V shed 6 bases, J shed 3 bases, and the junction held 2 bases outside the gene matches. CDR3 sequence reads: CASSTGVYNEQFF. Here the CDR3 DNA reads TGTGCCAGCAGCACAGGGGTCTACAATGAGCAGTTCTTC.

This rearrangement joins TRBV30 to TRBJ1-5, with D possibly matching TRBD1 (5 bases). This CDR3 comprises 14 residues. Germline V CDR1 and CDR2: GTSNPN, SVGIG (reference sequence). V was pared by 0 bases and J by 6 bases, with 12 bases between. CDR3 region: CAWSVGGLGQPQHF. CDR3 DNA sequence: TGTGCCTGGAGTGTCGGGGGACTCGGTCAGCCCCAGCATTTT.

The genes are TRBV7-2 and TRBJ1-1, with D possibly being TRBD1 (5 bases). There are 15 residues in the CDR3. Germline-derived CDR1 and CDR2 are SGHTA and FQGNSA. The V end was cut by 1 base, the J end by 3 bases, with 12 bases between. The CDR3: CASSLVNGGYTEAFF. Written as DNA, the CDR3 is TGTGCCAGCAGCTTAGTTAATGGGGGGTACACTGAAGCTTTCTTT.

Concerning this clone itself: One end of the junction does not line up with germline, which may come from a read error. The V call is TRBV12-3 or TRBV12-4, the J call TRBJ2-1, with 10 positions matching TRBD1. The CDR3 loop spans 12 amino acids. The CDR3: CASSPRGGTGVF. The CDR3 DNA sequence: TGTGCCAGCAGTCCCCGAGGAGGGACAGGGGTCTTC.

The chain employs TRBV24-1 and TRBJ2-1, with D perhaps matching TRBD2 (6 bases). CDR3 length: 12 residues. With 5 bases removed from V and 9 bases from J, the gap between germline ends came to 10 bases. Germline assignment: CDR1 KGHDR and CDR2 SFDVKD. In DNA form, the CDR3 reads TGTGCCACCAGTGGTCCCGGGGGTGAGCAGTTCTTC. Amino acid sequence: CATSGPGGEQFF.

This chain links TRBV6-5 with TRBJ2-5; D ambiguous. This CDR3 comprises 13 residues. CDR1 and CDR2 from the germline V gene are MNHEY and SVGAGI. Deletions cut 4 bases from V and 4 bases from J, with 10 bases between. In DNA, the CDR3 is TGTGCCAGCAGTTTTAGTGAGTCAGAGACCCAGTACTTC. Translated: CASSFSESETQYF.

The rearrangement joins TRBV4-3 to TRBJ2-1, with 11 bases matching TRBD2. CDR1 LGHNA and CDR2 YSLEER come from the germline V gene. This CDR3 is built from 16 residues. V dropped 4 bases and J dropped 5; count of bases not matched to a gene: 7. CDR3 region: CASSPRTSGPNNEQFF. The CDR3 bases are TGCGCCAGCAGCCCTCGGACTAGCGGGCCTAACAATGAGCAGTTCTTC.

CDR3: CASSLKGASRKLFF. The CDR3 region has the DNA TGTGCCAGCAGCTTAAAGGGGGCAAGTCGAAAACTGTTTTTT. The genes are TRBV7-9 and TRBJ1-4, with 7 bases identical to TRBD1. Per the germline V gene, CDR1 is SEHNR and CDR2 is FQNEAQ (reference sequence). V gave up 2 bases and J gave up 10 bases; unmatched junction bases: 7. CDR3 length equals 14 residues. Complete variable domain (other parts from reference TRBV7-9 and TRBJ1-4): DTGVSQNPRHKITKRGQNVTFRCDPISEHNRLYWYRQTLGQGPEFLTYFQNEAQLEKSRLLSDRFSAERPKGSFSTLEIQRTEQGDSAMYLCASSLKGASRKLFFGSGTQLSVL.

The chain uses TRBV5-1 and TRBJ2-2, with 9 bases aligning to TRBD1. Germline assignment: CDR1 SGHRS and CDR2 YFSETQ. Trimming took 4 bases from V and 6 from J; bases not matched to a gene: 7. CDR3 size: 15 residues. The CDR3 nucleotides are TGCGCCAGCAGCCTAGGACAGGGGCGGCCCGGGGAGCTGTTTTTT. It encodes CASSLGQGRPGELFF.

CDR3 amino acids: CASSQDSHSPLHF. CDR3 nucleotides: TGTGCCAGCAGCCAGGACAGCCATTCACCCCTCCACTTT. This rearrangement joins TRBV7-2 to TRBJ1-6, with D perhaps matching TRBD1 (6 bases). Germline-derived CDR1 and CDR2 are SGHTA and FQGNSA. The CDR3 totals 13 residues. V lost 5 bases and J lost 8, with 10 bases in between.

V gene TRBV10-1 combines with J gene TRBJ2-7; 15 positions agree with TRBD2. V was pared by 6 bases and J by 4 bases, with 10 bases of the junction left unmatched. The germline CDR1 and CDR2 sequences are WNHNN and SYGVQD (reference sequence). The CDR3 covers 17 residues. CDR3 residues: CASRSGLAGGKTYEQYF. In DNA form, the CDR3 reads TGCGCCAGCAGATCAGGACTAGCGGGAGGGAAGACTTACGAGCAGTACTTC.

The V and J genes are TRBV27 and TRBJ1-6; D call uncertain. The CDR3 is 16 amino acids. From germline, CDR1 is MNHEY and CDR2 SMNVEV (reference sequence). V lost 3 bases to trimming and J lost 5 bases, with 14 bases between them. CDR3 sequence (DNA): TGTGCCAGCAGTTTCTTAGATCGGAGAGATAATTCACCCCTCCACTTT. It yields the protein CASSFLDRRDNSPLHF.

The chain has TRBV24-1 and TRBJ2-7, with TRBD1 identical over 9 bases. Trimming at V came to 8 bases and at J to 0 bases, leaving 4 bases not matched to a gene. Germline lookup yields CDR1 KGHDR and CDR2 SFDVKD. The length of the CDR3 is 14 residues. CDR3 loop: CATIDRGTSYEQYF. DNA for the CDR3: TGTGCCACCATCGACAGGGGGACCTCCTACGAGCAGTACTTC.

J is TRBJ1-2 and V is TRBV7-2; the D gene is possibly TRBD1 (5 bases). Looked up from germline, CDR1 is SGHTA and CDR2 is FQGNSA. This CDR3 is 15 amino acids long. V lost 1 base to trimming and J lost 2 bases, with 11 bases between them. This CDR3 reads CASSLESGLNYGYTF. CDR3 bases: TGTGCCAGCAGCTTAGAGTCAGGGTTGAACTATGGCTACACCTTC.

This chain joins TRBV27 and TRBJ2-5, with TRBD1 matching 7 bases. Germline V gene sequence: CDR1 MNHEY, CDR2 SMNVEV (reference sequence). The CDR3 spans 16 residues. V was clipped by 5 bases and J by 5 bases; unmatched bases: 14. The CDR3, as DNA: TGTGCCAGCAGTCAGCCGACAGGGCAGCAGGAGGAGACCCAGTACTTC. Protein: CASSQPTGQQEETQYF.

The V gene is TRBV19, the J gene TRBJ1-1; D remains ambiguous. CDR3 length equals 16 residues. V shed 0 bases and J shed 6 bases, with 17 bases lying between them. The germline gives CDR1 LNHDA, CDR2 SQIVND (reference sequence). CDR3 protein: CASSIDGRLTRPEAFF. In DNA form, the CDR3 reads TGTGCCAGTAGTATAGACGGCAGGCTAACTAGGCCTGAAGCTTTCTTT.

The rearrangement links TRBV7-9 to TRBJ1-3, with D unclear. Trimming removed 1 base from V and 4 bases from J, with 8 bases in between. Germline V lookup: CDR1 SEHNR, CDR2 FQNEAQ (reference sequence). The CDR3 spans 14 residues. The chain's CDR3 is CASSLVIGGNTIYF. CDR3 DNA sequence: TGTGCCAGCAGCTTAGTCATCGGGGGAAACACCATATATTTT.

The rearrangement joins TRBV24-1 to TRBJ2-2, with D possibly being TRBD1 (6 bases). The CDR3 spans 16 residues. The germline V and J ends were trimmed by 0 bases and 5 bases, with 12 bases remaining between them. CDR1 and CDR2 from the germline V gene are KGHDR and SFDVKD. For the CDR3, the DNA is TGTGCCACCAGTGATTTGGGGCAGGGGAAAACCGGGGAGCTGTTTTTT. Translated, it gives CATSDLGQGKTGELFF.

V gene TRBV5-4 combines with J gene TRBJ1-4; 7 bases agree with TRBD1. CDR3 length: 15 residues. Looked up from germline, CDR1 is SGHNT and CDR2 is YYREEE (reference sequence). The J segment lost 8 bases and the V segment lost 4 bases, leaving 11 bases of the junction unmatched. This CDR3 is CASSAEQGIEEKLFF. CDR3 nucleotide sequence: TGTGCCAGCAGCGCGGAACAGGGGATAGAGGAAAAACTGTTTTTT.

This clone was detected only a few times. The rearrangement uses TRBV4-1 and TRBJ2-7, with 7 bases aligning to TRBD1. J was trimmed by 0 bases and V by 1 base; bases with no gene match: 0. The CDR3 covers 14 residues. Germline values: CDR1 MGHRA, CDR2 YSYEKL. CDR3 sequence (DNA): TGCGCCAGCAGCCAAGGGGACAGCTCCTACGAGCAGTACTTC. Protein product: CASSQGDSSYEQYF.

CDR3 nucleotide sequence: TGTGCCAGCAGCTTGGATGGGGGGATCATCGACGAGCAGTACTTC. This sequence encodes CASSLDGGIIDEQYF. J is TRBJ2-7 and V is TRBV5-5; D might be TRBD2 (6 bases). CDR3 length equals 15 residues. Between the trimmed V and J ends, which lost 0 bases and 5 bases, there was a span of 15 bases. Germline lookup yields CDR1 SGHKS and CDR2 YYEKEE (reference sequence).

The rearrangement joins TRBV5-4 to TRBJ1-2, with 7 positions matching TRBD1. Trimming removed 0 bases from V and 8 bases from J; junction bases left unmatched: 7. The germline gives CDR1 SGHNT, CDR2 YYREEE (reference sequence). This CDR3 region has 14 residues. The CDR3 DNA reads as TGTGCCAGCAGCTTGGCGGGACAGAAGAAGGGCTACACCTTC. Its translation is CASSLAGQKKGYTF.